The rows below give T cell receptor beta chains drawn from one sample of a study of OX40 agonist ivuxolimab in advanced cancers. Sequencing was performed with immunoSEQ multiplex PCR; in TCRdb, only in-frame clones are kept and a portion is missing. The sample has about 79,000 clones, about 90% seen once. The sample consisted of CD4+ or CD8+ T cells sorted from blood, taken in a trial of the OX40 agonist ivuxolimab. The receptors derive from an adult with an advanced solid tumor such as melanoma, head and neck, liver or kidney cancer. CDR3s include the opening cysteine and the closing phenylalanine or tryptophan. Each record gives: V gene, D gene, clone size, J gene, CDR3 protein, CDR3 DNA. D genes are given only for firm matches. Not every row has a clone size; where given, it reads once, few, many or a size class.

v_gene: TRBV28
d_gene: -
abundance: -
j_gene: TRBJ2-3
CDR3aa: CASSLSVVSGISTDTQYF
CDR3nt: TGTGCCAGCAGTTTAAGCGTGGTATCGGGGATTAGCACAGATACGCAGTATTTT

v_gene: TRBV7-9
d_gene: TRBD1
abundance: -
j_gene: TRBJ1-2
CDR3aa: CASSLDGTGAGYTF
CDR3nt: TGTGCCAGCAGCTTAGACGGGACAGGGGCTGGCTACACCTTC

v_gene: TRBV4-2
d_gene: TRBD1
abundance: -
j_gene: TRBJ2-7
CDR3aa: CASSQNPDRSSYEQYF
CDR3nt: TGTGCCAGCAGCCAAAATCCGGACAGGAGCTCCTACGAGCAGTACTTC

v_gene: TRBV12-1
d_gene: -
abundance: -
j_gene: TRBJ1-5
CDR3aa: CASSIDSDKPRGGNQPQHF
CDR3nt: TGTGCCAGCAGCATCGACTCGGACAAGCCCCGAGGGGGCAATCAGCCCCAGCATTTT

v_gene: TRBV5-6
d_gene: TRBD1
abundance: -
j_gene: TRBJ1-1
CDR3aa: CASSLLDRDNTEAFF
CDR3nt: TGTGCCAGCAGCTTACTTGACAGGGACAACACTGAAGCTTTCTTT

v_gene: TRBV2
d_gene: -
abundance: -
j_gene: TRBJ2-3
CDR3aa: CASRRSSTDTQYF
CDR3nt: TGTGCCAGCAGAAGATCTAGCACAGATACGCAGTATTTT

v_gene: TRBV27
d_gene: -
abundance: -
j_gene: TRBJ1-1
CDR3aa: CASSQNGMNTEAFF
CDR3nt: TGTGCCAGCAGCCAAAATGGAATGAACACTGAAGCTTTCTTT

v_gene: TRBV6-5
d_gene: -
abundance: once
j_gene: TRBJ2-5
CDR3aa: CASGQTTKTQYF
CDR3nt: TGTGCCAGCGGTCAAACTACGAAGACCCAGTACTTC

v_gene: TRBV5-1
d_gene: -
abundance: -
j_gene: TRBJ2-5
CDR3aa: CASSSTTLREETQYF
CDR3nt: TGCGCCAGCAGCTCCACCACACTGAGGGAGGAGACCCAGTACTTC

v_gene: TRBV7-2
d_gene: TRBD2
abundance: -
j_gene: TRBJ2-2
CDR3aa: CASSLVGLAGLNTGELFF
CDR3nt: TGTGCCAGCAGCTTAGTCGGACTAGCGGGGTTGAACACCGGGGAGCTGTTTTTT

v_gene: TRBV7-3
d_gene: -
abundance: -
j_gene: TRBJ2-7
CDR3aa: CASSLRGGASYEQYF
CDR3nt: TGTGCCAGCAGCTTACGGGGCGGGGCCAGCTACGAGCAGTACTTC

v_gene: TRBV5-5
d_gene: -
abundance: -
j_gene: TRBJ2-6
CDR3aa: CASSPPGANVLTF
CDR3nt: TGTGCCAGCAGCCCCCCTGGGGCCAACGTCCTGACTTTC

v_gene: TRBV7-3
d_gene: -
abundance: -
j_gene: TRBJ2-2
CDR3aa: CASSFGGAGTGELFF
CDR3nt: TGTGCCAGCAGCTTCGGGGGCGCAGGCACCGGGGAGCTGTTTTTT

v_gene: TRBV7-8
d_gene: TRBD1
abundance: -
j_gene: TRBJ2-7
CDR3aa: CASSLAGQGPYEQYF
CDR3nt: TGTGCCAGCAGCTTAGCGGGACAGGGCCCCTACGAGCAGTACTTC

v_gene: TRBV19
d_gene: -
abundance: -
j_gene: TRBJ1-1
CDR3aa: CASSGAQGTEAFF
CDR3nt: TGTGCCAGTAGTGGTGCCCAGGGAACTGAAGCTTTCTTT

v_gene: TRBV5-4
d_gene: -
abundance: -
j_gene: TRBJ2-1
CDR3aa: CASSLERGAEYNEQFF
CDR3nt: TGTGCCAGCAGCTTGGAACGGGGGGCCGAATACAATGAGCAGTTCTTC

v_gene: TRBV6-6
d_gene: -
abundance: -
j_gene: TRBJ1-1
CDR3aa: CASSYWVEGTEAFF
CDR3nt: TGTGCCAGCAGTTATTGGGTGGAGGGGACTGAAGCTTTCTTT